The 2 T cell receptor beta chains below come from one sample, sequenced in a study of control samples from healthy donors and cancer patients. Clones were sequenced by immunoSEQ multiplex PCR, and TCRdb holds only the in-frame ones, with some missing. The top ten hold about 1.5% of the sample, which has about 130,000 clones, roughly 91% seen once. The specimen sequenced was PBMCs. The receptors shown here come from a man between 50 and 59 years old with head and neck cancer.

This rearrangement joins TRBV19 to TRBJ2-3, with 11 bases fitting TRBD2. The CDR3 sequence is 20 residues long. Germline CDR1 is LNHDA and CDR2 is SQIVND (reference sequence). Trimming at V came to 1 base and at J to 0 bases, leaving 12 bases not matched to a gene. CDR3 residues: CASSIATLASGRSSTDTQYF. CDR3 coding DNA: TGTGCCAGTAGTATAGCCACCTTGGCTAGCGGGAGGTCTAGCACAGATACGCAGTATTTT. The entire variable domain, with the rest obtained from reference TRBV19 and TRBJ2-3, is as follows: DGGITQSPKYLFRKEGQNVTLSCEQNLNHDAMYWYRQDPGQGLRLIYYSQIVNDFQKGDIAEGYSVSREKKESFPLTVTSAQKNPTAFYLCASSIATLASGRSSTDTQYFGPGTRLTVL.

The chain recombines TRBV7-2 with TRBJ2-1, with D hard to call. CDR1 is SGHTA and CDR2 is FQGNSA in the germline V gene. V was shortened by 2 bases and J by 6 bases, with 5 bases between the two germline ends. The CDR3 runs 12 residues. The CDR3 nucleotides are TGTGCCAGCAGCTTACCCCCCAATGAGCAGTTCTTC. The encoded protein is CASSLPPNEQFF.